The 9 T cell receptor beta chains presented below share a single source sample, sequenced in a study of human T cells and chemical hapten exposure. This sample's time point: healthy volunteer bleed at 2 weeks. From whole blood left unfractionated, total RNA was extracted. Each CDR3 protein gets one entry after TCRdb re-called the RACE reads with MiXCR. The table records 25,000 to 35,000 distinct CDR3 sequences, about 7% of them present only once. Sequencing used whole blood. The receptors derive from a human donor in good health. Some clones in this sample may be carry-over from other donors' samples.

This clonotype is labeled as medium-sized. This chain joins TRBV12-3 or TRBV12-4 and TRBJ2-3; D tentatively reads TRBD1 or TRBD2 (5 bases each). The CDR3 contains 15 residues. Deletions cut 0 bases from V and 4 bases from J, with 11 bases between. CDR3 coding DNA: TGTGCCAGCAGTTTAGCGCCGGGGCTGCCAGATACGCAGTATTTT. This translates into CASSLAPGLPDTQYF.

There are a few counts of this clonotype. The chain combines TRBV5-4 with TRBJ2-2; possible D gene TRBD2, 5 bases. V was trimmed by 4 bases and J by 1 base, leaving 11 bases between them. Germline V CDR1 and CDR2: SGHNT, YYREEE (reference sequence). This CDR3 spans 15 amino acids. CDR3 in DNA: TGTGCCAGCAGCGACGGGAATTTGAACACCGGGGAGCTGTTTTTT. Translating gives CASSDGNLNTGELFF. Full variable domain (remainder filled in from reference TRBV5-4 and TRBJ2-2): ETGVTQSPTHLIKTRGQQVTLRCSSQSGHNTVSWYQQALGQGPQFIFQYYREEENGRGNFPPRFSGLQFPNYSSELNVNALELDDSALYLCASSDGNLNTGELFFGEGSRLTVL.

This chain joins TRBV9 and TRBJ1-4; 8 bases line up with TRBD1. The V and J ends lost 3 bases and 3 bases, in that order; junction bases with no gene match: 1. This CDR3 is 14 amino acids long. Germline V gene sequence: CDR1 SGDLS, CDR2 YYNGEE. The chain's CDR3 is CASSATGANEKLFF. The CDR3 DNA is TGTGCCAGCAGCGCGACAGGGGCTAATGAAAAACTGTTTTTT.

This clonotype came up many times. The chain recombines TRBV28 with TRBJ1-1; TRBD1 is a possible D gene (5 bases). Germline CDR1 and CDR2: MDHEN and SYDVKM. V dropped 5 bases and J dropped 4 bases, with 14 bases sitting between them. The CDR3 is 14 amino acids. DNA of the CDR3: TGTGCCAGCAGTCTACCTGTTAGGGGCACTGAAGCTTTCTTT. Its protein product is CASSLPVRGTEAFF. Filled out from reference TRBV28 and TRBJ1-1, the complete variable domain reads DVKVTQSSRYLVKRTGEKVFLECVQDMDHENMFWYRQDPGLGLRLIYFSYDVKMKEKGDIPEGYSVSREKKERFSLILESASTNQTSMYLCASSLPVRGTEAFFGQGTRLTVV.

A few counts support this clonotype. This chain uses TRBV7-2 with TRBJ1-1, with 9 bases aligning to TRBD1. Looked up from germline, CDR1 is SGHTA and CDR2 is FQGNSA. This CDR3 contains 16 residues. V was pared by 1 base and J by 4 bases, with 7 bases of the junction left unmatched. The CDR3 reads CASSLETGGPGTEAFF. CDR3 nucleotide sequence: TGTGCCAGCAGCTTAGAGACAGGGGGTCCAGGCACTGAAGCTTTCTTT.

The chain employs TRBV18 and TRBJ1-2, with D unresolved. Trimming cost V 5 bases and J 4 bases, with 17 bases left between them. This CDR3 has 15 residues. Looked up from germline, CDR1 is KGHSH and CDR2 is LQKENI. The CDR3 sequence is CASSKSDGVLYGYTF. CDR3 DNA sequence: TGTGCCAGCTCAAAATCGGACGGCGTACTCTATGGCTACACCTTC.

V gene TRBV20-1 combines with J gene TRBJ1-2, with a tentative D call TRBD1 (5 bases). This CDR3 is 16 amino acids long. Germline V gene data show CDR1 as DFQATT and CDR2 as SNEGSKA (reference sequence). Trimming pared 0 bases from V and 3 bases from J, leaving 17 bases between. CDR3 residues: CSARETGRRGYYGYTF. CDR3 nucleotide sequence: TGCAGTGCTAGAGAAACAGGACGGCGAGGATACTATGGCTACACCTTC.

This clonotype has only a few counts. The rearrangement joins TRBV4-1 to TRBJ2-1; D is perhaps TRBD2 (6 bases). CDR3 length: 16 amino acids. Germline CDR1 reads MGHRA; CDR2 reads YSYEKL. Between the trimmed V and J ends, which lost 0 bases and 4 bases, there was a span of 13 bases. The CDR3 DNA reads TGCGCCAGCAGCCAAGATACGAGCGGGCGATACAATGAGCAGTTCTTC. This sequence encodes CASSQDTSGRYNEQFF.

The gene calls are TRBV4-1 and TRBJ1-4, with 7 positions matching TRBD1. The CDR3 totals 18 residues. V shed 1 base and J 0 bases; nucleotides not matched to a gene: 8. From germline, CDR1 is MGHRA and CDR2 YSYEKL. CDR3 sequence: CASSQAEDRTATNEKLFF. The CDR3 DNA is TGCGCCAGCAGCCAAGCCGAGGACAGGACTGCAACTAATGAAAAACTGTTTTTT.